The clone carrying this TCR beta chain showed up just once. No antigen is known for it. This sample is part of a study of cytomegalovirus exposure and HLA in healthy donors. Overall study results and limits: Diagnosis of cytomegalovirus status made by the classifier reportedly showed high specificity and sensitivity.

While unrecorded immune exposures were likely, the donors were nominally healthy when sampled. Use of 60 Vbeta and 13 Jbeta primers characterized the PCR. Sequencing was performed with immunoSEQ multiplex PCR; in TCRdb, only in-frame clones are kept and a portion is missing. The sample holds tens of thousands of clones; 60% to 80% are singletons and the top ten take 2.5% to 3%. This CDR3 spans 14 amino acids. V was clipped by 6 bases and J by 7 bases; unmatched bases: 6. Germline assignment: CDR1 LNHDA and CDR2 SQIVND (reference sequence). V gene TRBV19 combines with J gene TRBJ1-6, with TRBD1 identical over 7 bases. This TCR came from a woman aged 40 to 55 in good health and CMV-seropositive. Sequenced sample: PBMCs. CDR3 region: CASRAPTGNSPLHF. Written as DNA, the CDR3 is TGTGCCAGTAGGGCTCCGACAGGGAATTCACCCCTCCACTTT. The variable domain in full, with the rest retrieved from reference TRBV19 and TRBJ1-6, is DGGITQSPKYLFRKEGQNVTLSCEQNLNHDAMYWYRQDPGQGLRLIYYSQIVNDFQKGDIAEGYSVSREKKESFPLTVTSAQKNPTAFYLCASRAPTGNSPLHFGNGTRLTVT.